Each of the 14 T cell receptor beta chains below was sequenced from the same sample in a study of human T cells and chemical hapten exposure. TCRdb recomputed calls from the RACE reads with MiXCR, one row per CDR3 protein. The table includes some 100,000 distinct CDR3 sequences, 9.2% detected once. Time point specified: patch test 2, 6 weeks after DPC sensitization. Described treatment: therapeutic diphenylcyclopropenone sensitization with weekly scalp DPC. The sequenced sample was whole blood, obtained in connection with sensitization to the hapten diphenylcyclopropenone (DPC). The receptors originated from a middle-aged woman with alopecia areata. Some clones in this sample may be carry-over from other donors' samples.

This clonotype was detected only a few times. The chain is built from TRBV7-3 and TRBJ2-7; 9 positions agree with TRBD2. The CDR3 is 15 residues long. Germline V gene data show CDR1 as SGHTA and CDR2 as FQGTGA. After removal of 5 bases from V and 2 bases from J, the junction contained 7 bases not matched to a gene. The CDR3 is CASSPLGGGAYEQYF. DNA for the CDR3: TGTGCCAGCAGCCCCCTCGGCGGGGGGGCCTACGAGCAGTACTTC.

This clonotype came up once. A much larger clone lies a single base off, so this may be a read error. V gene TRBV7-6 combines with J gene TRBJ2-5, with 12 bases matching TRBD2. This CDR3 has 17 residues. Germline trimming cut 1 base from V and 4 bases from J; bases unmatched to any gene: 7. Germline CDR1 and CDR2: SGHVS and FNYEAQ. The DNA for the CDR3 is TGTGCCAGCAGCTTAGTTGGTACTAGCGGGGGGCGAGAGACCCAGTACTTC. This sequence encodes CASSLVGTSGGRETQYF.

This clonotype was seen a handful of times. The chain recombines TRBV9 with TRBJ2-1; D possibly corresponds to TRBD2 (5 bases). Germline CDR1 and CDR2: SGDLS and YYNGEE. This CDR3 has 16 residues. The V end lost 2 bases, the J end lost 6 bases, and 18 bases lay between the germline ends. The CDR3 bases are TGTGCCAGCAGCGTCTCTACCATTCCCCGGGGCAATGAGCAGTTCTTC. Translated, it gives CASSVSTIPRGNEQFF.

This clonotype has a count of ten or more. V usage is TRBV5-1 and J usage is TRBJ2-1; TRBD1 aligns across 10 bases. V dropped 0 bases and J dropped 8; count of bases not matched to a gene: 5. Germline V gene data show CDR1 as SGHRS and CDR2 as YFSETQ. This CDR3 is built from 15 residues. The CDR3: CASSLEGQGYDEQFF. In DNA, the CDR3 is TGCGCCAGCAGCTTGGAGGGACAGGGGTACGATGAGCAGTTCTTC.

Only a few counts were recorded for this clonotype. The rearrangement uses TRBV10-3 and TRBJ2-3; TRBD2 matches 9 bases. The CDR3 runs to 15 residues. Germline V gives CDR1 ENHRY, CDR2 SYGVKD. V trimming: 5 bases; J trimming: 3 bases; junction bases outside the gene matches: 6. CDR3 loop: CAISPAGGRTDTQYF. CDR3 sequence (DNA): TGTGCCATCAGTCCAGCGGGGGGCCGGACAGATACGCAGTATTTT.

This clonotype showed up many times. The CDR3 here is CASSQDLVEETQYF. DNA of the CDR3: TGTGCCAGCAGCCAAGATCTAGTGGAAGAGACCCAGTACTTC. The chain is built from TRBV3-1 and TRBJ2-5; D unresolved. Germline assignment: CDR1 LGHDT and CDR2 YNNKEL (reference sequence). Deletions cut 0 bases from V and 3 bases from J, with 8 bases between. The CDR3 sequence is 14 residues long.

This clonotype was seen many times. V is TRBV30 and J is TRBJ2-7; D possibly corresponds to TRBD1 (5 bases). The CDR3 has 13 amino acids. Germline CDR1 is GTSNPN and CDR2 is SVGIG (reference sequence). V was trimmed by 0 bases and J by 2 bases, leaving 8 bases between them. CDR3 loop: CAWSVDRTYEQYF. The CDR3 coding sequence is TGTGCCTGGAGTGTAGACAGAACCTACGAGCAGTACTTC. The complete variable domain, with remaining parts taken from reference TRBV30 and TRBJ2-7, reads SQTIHQWPATLVQPVGSPLSLECTVEGTSNPNLYWYRQAAGRGLQLLFYSVGIGQISSEVPQNLSASRPQDRQFILSSKKLLLSDSGFYLCAWSVDRTYEQYFGPGTRLTVT.

This chain links TRBV30 with TRBJ2-2; 7 nucleotides match TRBD1. The CDR3 runs to 16 residues. The trim removed 0 bases at V and 6 bases at J, leaving 10 bases unmatched. Germline CDR1 and CDR2: GTSNPN and SVGIG (reference sequence). As DNA, the CDR3 is TGTGCCTGGAGTGTACGGGGACAGCCTCGATCCGGGGAGCTGTTTTTT. Protein product: CAWSVRGQPRSGELFF. The full variable domain, completed using reference TRBV30 and TRBJ2-2, is SQTIHQWPATLVQPVGSPLSLECTVEGTSNPNLYWYRQAAGRGLQLLFYSVGIGQISSEVPQNLSASRPQDRQFILSSKKLLLSDSGFYLCAWSVRGQPRSGELFFGEGSRLTVL.

In its sample, this clonotype was seen many times. The chain recombines TRBV7-2 with TRBJ1-5, with D maybe TRBD1 (6 bases). Trimming left V 2 bases short and J 1 base short, with 9 bases between. Germline values: CDR1 SGHTA, CDR2 FQGNSA. This CDR3 has 15 residues. The CDR3 sequence is CASSLMTGSNQPQHF. In DNA, the CDR3 is TGTGCCAGCAGCTTAATGACAGGCAGCAATCAGCCCCAGCATTTT.

This clonotype has a handful of counts. J is TRBJ2-7 and V is TRBV12-3 or TRBV12-4; D may be TRBD2 (6 bases). The CDR3 has 15 amino acids. Trimming took 6 bases from V and 5 from J, leaving 20 bases between them. The DNA of the CDR3 is TGTGCCAGCAGCCTCTTCGGGGGTATATCTAACGAGCAGTACTTC. Its translation: CASSLFGGISNEQYF.

This clonotype was picked up a small number of times. The J gene is TRBJ2-1, the V gene TRBV6-6; no reliable D call. CDR3 length: 11 amino acids. Trimming removed 5 bases from V and 7 bases from J, with 6 bases in between. Per the germline V gene, CDR1 is MNHNY and CDR2 is SVGAGI (reference sequence). The CDR3 DNA sequence: TGTGCCAGCAGTCGCCGTAATGAGCAGTTCTTC. It translates to CASSRRNEQFF.

Ten or more counts support this clonotype. The chain uses TRBV19 and TRBJ2-2; D is undetermined. V was trimmed by 4 bases and J by 1 base, leaving 13 bases between them. This CDR3 spans 16 amino acids. Germline V gene lookup returns CDR1 LNHDA and CDR2 SQIVND (reference sequence). CDR3 bases: TGTGCCAGTAGTAGCTTGAGGACGGGGAACACCGGGGAGCTGTTTTTT. Its protein is CASSSLRTGNTGELFF.

The sample holds a few counts of this clonotype. This chain joins TRBV11-2 and TRBJ1-3; 7 positions match TRBD1. CDR3 length: 15 residues. V shed 3 bases, J shed 4 bases, and the junction held 6 bases outside the gene matches. Germline loops: CDR1 SGHAT, CDR2 FQNNGV. The CDR3 loop is CASSFEGARGNTIYF. The CDR3 DNA is TGTGCCAGCAGCTTCGAGGGGGCGCGAGGAAACACCATATATTTT.

This clonotype was observed many times. The chain has TRBV27 and TRBJ2-5; a possible D gene is TRBD2 (6 bases). Germline-derived CDR1 and CDR2 are MNHEY and SMNVEV (reference sequence). Trimming removed 6 bases at V and 3 bases at J, with 14 bases between. The CDR3 runs to 14 residues. The CDR3 bases are TGTGCCAGCAGCCCCCTCGGGGGAGAAGAGACCCAGTACTTC. Translation: CASSPLGGEETQYF.